This T cell receptor (beta chain) derives from a study of early T cells in non-severe SARS-CoV-2 infection. The wider study: Chains were unpaired, as sequencing was done on bulk RNA from unsorted whole blood.

TCRdb fed the 5' RACE reads into MiXCR, producing one record per CDR3 protein. Among roughly 40,000 distinct CDR3 sequences listed, 5.5% to 6.5% were seen once. V dropped 3 bases and J dropped 6 bases, with 18 bases sitting between them. The CDR3 loop spans 15 amino acids. CDR1 and CDR2 (germline): MNHEY, SMNVEV (reference sequence). This clonotype was detected ten times or more. The chain has TRBV27 and TRBJ2-7; tentatively, D is TRBD1 (5 bases). This clonotype was sampled from an adult who was a healthcare worker with PCR-confirmed SARS-CoV-2 infection or an uninfected control (not recorded which). Sequencing used whole blood. As DNA, the CDR3 is TGTGCCAGCAGTTTGTGGGCGGTTCCAGGGATCGAGCAGTACTTC. Its translation is CASSLWAVPGIEQYF.